These T cell receptor beta chains were read from a single sample in a study of blood T cell repertoires in COVID-19. Sequencing used immunoSEQ multiplex PCR; TCRdb keeps in-frame clones, though not all of them. The sample lists hundreds of thousands of clones; under 85% were seen once. The sequencing input was peripheral blood. Every receptor here comes from a woman under 40 with COVID-19, enrolled during active disease. Both conserved end residues are part of each CDR3. The order of the fields is J gene, V gene, D gene, clone size, CDR3 protein, CDR3 DNA. D genes are given only for firm matches. Clone size appears in some rows only: once, few, many, or a class for an expanded clone.

TRBJ1-2	TRBV7-2	TRBD1	-	CASSPKTGNYGYTF	TGTGCCAGCAGCCCTAAGACAGGGAACTATGGCTACACCTTC
TRBJ1-5	TRBV6-5	-	-	CASSYSGAPHQPQHF	TGTGCCAGCAGTTACTCTGGAGCCCCCCATCAGCCCCAGCATTTT
TRBJ2-2	TRBV5-5	-	-	CASSFSGGDYTGELFF	TGTGCCAGCAGCTTCTCTGGCGGGGATTACACCGGGGAGCTGTTTTTT
TRBJ2-3	TRBV5-4	TRBD2	-	CASSPSGTFTDTQYF	TGTGCCAGCAGCCCTAGCGGGACCTTCACAGATACGCAGTATTTT
TRBJ1-5	TRBV19	TRBD1	-	CASQENRGNQPQHF	TGTGCCAGCCAGGAAAACAGGGGGAATCAGCCCCAGCATTTT
TRBJ1-3	TRBV5-1	-	-	CASSLVLGNTIYF	TGCGCCAGCAGCTTGGTATTGGGAAACACCATATATTTT
TRBJ1-2	TRBV28	-	-	CASSSMGDRNYGYTF	TGTGCCAGCAGTTCTATGGGCGACAGGAACTATGGCTACACCTTC
TRBJ1-2	TRBV6-5	-	-	CASSYSDRSANYGYTF	TGTGCCAGCAGTTACTCGGACAGATCCGCTAACTATGGCTACACCTTC
TRBJ2-3	TRBV20-1	TRBD2	few	CSASRTSGGVTDTQYF	TGCAGTGCTAGTCGAACTAGCGGGGGGGTGACAGATACGCAGTATTTT
TRBJ1-2	TRBV29-1	-	-	CSGGRKGHYGYTF	TGCAGCGGGGGGAGAAAGGGGCACTATGGCTACACCTTC
TRBJ2-7	TRBV11-3	TRBD2	-	CASSLSSGSGQYF	TGTGCCAGCAGCTTATCTAGCGGGAGCGGGCAGTACTTC
TRBJ2-1	TRBV21-1	-	-	CASSKQIGTGRTSGGDNFVNEQFF	TGTGCCAGCAGCAAACAAATCGGGACAGGGAGAACTAGCGGGGGGGACAATTTCGTGAATGAGCAGTTCTTC
TRBJ2-1	TRBV4-3	-	once	CASSYERTTYNEQFF	TGCGCCAGCAGCTATGAGCGGACCACCTACAATGAGCAGTTCTTC
TRBJ2-5	TRBV18	-	-	CASSPPSRAQETQYF	TGTGCCAGCTCACCACCTAGCAGGGCCCAAGAGACCCAGTACTTC
TRBJ1-1	TRBV6-6	-	-	CASSAGDATEAFF	TGTGCCAGCAGTGCCGGTGATGCCACTGAAGCTTTCTTT
TRBJ2-5	TRBV5-1	-	-	CASSLEGVEETQYF	TGCGCCAGCAGCTTGGAAGGGGTGGAGGAGACCCAGTACTTC
TRBJ2-3	TRBV18	TRBD2	-	CASSPMAGDLTDTQYF	TGTGCCAGCTCACCCATGGCGGGAGACCTCACAGATACGCAGTATTTT
TRBJ2-1	TRBV3-1/TRBV3-2	TRBD2	-	CASSQVPSGEQFF	TGTGCCAGCAGCCAAGTCCCTAGCGGTGAGCAGTTCTTC
TRBJ2-2	TRBV9	-	-	CASRKTGLNTGELFF	TGTGCCAGCAGGAAGACAGGACTTAACACCGGGGAGCTGTTTTTT
TRBJ2-4	TRBV7-7	TRBD1	-	CASSPRTGIAKNIQYF	TGTGCCAGCAGCCCACGGACAGGGATAGCCAAAAACATTCAGTACTTC
TRBJ1-2	TRBV28	-	-	CASSLPGRGYGYTF	TGTGCCAGCAGTTTGCCAGGGAGGGGCTATGGCTACACCTTC
TRBJ2-7	TRBV20-1	TRBD1	-	CSASRGAGGSYEQYF	TGCAGTGCTAGTAGGGGGGCAGGGGGCAGCTACGAGCAGTACTTC
TRBJ2-5	TRBV29-1	TRBD1	-	CSVETGSQETQYF	TGCAGCGTTGAGACAGGGTCCCAAGAGACCCAGTACTTC
TRBJ2-7	TRBV3-1/TRBV3-2	TRBD2	-	CASSRRLAGGGEQYF	TGTGCCAGCAGCCGCCGACTAGCGGGGGGAGGCGAGCAGTACTTC
TRBJ2-2	TRBV27	TRBD2	-	CASSSTGGGGVTGELFF	TGTGCCAGCAGCTCAACGGGGGGGGGCGGAGTCACCGGGGAGCTGTTTTTT
TRBJ1-4	TRBV10-3	-	-	CAISEQGGANEKLFF	TGTGCCATCAGTGAGCAGGGTGGGGCTAATGAAAAACTGTTTTTT
TRBJ1-6	TRBV7-6	TRBD1	few	CASSDGTGNSPLHF	TGTGCCAGCAGCGACGGGACAGGGAATTCACCCCTCCACTTT
TRBJ2-3	TRBV9	-	-	CASSRLDGGTDTQYF	TGTGCCAGCAGCCGACTGGACGGAGGAACAGATACGCAGTATTTT